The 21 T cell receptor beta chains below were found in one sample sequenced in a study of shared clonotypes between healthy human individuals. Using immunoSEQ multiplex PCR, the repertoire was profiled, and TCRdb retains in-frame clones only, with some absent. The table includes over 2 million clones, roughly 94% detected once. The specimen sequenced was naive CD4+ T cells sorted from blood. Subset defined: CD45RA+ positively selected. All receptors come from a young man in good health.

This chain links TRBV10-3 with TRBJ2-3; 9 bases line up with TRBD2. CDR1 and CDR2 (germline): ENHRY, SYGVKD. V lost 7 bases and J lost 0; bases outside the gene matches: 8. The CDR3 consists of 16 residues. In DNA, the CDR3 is TGTGCCATCAACGGCGGGAGGGCCTCTAGCACAGATACGCAGTATTTT. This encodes CAINGGRASSTDTQYF.

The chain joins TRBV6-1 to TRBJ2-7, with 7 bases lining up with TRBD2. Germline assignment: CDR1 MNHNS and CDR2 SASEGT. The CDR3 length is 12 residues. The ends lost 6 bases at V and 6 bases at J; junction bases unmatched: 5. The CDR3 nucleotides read TGTGCCAGCAGCGGGCCGGGAGGCGAGCAGTACTTC. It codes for CASSGPGGEQYF.

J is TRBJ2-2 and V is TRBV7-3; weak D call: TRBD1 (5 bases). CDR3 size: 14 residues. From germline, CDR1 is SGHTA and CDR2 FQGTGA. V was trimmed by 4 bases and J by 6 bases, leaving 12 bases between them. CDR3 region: CASSSDSSPGELFF. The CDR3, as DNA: TGTGCCAGCAGCTCCGACAGTTCCCCCGGGGAGCTGTTTTTT.

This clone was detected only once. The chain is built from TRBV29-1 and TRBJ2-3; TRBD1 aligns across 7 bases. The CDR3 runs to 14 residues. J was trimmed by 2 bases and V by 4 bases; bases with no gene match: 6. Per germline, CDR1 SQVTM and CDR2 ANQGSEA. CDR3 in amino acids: CSVVNRGFTDTQYF. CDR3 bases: TGCAGCGTTGTGAACAGGGGTTTCACAGATACGCAGTATTTT.

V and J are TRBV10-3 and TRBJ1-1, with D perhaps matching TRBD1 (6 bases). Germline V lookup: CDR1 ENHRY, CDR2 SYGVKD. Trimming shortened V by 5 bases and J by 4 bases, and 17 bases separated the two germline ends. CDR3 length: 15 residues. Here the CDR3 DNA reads TGTGCCATCAGTTCTTTTCAGGGGTTGAGCACTGAAGCTTTCTTT. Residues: CAISSFQGLSTEAFF.

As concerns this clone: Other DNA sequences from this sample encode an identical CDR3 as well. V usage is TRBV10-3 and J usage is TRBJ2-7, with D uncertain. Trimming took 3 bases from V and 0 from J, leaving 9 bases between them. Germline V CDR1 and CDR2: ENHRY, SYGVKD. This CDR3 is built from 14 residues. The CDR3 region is CAISDGRSSYEQYF. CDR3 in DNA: TGTGCCATCAGTGACGGCAGGAGCTCCTACGAGCAGTACTTC.

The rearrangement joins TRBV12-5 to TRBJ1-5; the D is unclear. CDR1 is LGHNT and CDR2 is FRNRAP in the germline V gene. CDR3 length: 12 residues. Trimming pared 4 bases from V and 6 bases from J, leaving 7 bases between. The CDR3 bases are TGTGCTAGTGGTTCTGTAAGTCAGCCCCAGCATTTT. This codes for CASGSVSQPQHF.

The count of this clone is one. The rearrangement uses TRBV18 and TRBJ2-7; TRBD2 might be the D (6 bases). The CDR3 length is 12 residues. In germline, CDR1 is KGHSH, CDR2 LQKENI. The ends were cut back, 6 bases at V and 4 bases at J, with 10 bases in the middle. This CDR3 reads CASSLRGYEQYF. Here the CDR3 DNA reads TGTGCCAGCTCCCTCCGGGGGTACGAGCAGTACTTC.

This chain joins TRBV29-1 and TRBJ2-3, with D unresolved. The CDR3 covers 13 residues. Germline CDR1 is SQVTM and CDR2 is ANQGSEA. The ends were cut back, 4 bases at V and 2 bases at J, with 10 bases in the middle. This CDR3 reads CSVGGRFTDTQYF. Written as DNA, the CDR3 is TGCAGCGTTGGGGGTAGGTTCACAGATACGCAGTATTTT.

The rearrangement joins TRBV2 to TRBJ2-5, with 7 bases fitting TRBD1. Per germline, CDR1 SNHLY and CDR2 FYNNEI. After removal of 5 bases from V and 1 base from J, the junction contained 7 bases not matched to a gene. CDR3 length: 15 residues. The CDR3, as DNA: TGTGCCAGCAGTCTCGACAGGGCCATCCAAGAGACCCAGTACTTC. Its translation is CASSLDRAIQETQYF.

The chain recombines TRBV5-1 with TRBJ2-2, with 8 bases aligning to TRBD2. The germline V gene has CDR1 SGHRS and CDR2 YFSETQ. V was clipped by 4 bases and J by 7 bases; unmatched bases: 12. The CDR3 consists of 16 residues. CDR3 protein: CASSTSLREVDGELFF. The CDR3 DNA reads TGCGCCAGCAGCACTAGTCTGCGGGAGGTTGACGGGGAGCTGTTTTTT.

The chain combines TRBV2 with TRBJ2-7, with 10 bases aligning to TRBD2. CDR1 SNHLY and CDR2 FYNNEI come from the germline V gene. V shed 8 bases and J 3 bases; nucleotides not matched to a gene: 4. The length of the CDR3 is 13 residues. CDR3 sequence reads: CASETSGVYEQYF. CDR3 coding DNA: TGTGCCAGCGAAACTAGCGGGGTCTACGAGCAGTACTTC.

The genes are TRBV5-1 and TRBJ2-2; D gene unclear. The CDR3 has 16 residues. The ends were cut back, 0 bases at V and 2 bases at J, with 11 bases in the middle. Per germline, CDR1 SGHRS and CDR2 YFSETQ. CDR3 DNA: TGCGCCAGCAGCTTGGTCGCCCCACCCAACACCGGGGAGCTGTTTTTT. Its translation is CASSLVAPPNTGELFF.

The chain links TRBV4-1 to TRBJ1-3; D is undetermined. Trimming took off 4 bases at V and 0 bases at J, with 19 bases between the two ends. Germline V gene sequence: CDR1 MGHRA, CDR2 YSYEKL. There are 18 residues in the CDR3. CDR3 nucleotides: TGCGCCAGCAGCCCTAACGAAAGAAGGGCCGTCTCTGGAAACACCATATATTTT. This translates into CASSPNERRAVSGNTIYF.

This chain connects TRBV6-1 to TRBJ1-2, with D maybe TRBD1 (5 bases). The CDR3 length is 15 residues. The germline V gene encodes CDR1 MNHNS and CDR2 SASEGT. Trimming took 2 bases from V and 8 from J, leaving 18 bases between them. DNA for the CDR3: TGTGCCAGCAGTGAACTTAGGGACTTTAAGAGGGGCTACACCTTC. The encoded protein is CASSELRDFKRGYTF.

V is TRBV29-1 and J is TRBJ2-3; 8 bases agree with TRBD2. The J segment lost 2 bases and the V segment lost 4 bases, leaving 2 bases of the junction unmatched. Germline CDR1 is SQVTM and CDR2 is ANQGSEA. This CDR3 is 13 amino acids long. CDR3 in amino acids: CSVVAGPTDTQYF. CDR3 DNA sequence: TGCAGCGTTGTAGCGGGGCCCACAGATACGCAGTATTTT.

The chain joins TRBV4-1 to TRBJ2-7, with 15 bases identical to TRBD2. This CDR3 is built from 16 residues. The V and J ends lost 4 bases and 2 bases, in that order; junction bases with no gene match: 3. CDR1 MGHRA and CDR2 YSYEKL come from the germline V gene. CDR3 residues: CASSPGLAGGPYEQYF. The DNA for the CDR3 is TGCGCCAGCAGCCCGGGACTAGCGGGGGGCCCCTACGAGCAGTACTTC.

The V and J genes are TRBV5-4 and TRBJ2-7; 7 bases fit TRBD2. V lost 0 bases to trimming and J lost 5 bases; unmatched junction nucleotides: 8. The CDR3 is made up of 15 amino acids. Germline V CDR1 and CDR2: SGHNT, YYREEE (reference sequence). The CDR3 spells CASSLGLAEVDEQYF. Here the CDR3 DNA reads TGTGCCAGCAGCTTGGGTCTAGCGGAAGTGGACGAGCAGTACTTC.

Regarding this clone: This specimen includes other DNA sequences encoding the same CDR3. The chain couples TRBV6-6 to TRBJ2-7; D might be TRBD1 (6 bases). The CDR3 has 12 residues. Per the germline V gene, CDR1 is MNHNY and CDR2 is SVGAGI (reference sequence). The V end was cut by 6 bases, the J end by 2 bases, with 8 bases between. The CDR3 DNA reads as TGTGCCAGCAGCACAGGGCCCTACGAGCAGTACTTC. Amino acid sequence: CASSTGPYEQYF.

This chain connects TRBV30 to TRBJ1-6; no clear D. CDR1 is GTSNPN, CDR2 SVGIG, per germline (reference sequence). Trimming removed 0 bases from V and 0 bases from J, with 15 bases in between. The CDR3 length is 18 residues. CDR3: CAWSVRSRYSSYNSPLHF. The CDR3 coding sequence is TGTGCCTGGAGTGTACGATCAAGGTATAGCTCCTATAATTCACCCCTCCACTTT. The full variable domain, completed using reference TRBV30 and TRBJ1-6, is SQTIHQWPATLVQPVGSPLSLECTVEGTSNPNLYWYRQAAGRGLQLLFYSVGIGQISSEVPQNLSASRPQDRQFILSSKKLLLSDSGFYLCAWSVRSRYSSYNSPLHFGNGTRLTVT.

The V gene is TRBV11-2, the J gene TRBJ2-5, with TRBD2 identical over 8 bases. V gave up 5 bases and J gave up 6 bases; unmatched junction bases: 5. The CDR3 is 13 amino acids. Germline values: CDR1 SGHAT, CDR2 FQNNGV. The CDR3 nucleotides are TGTGCCAGCAGCCCCGGGAGGGGGAAGACCCAGTACTTC. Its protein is CASSPGRGKTQYF. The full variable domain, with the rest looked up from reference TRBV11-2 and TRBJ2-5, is EAGVAQSPRYKIIEKRQSVAFWCNPISGHATLYWYQQILGQGPKLLIQFQNNGVVDDSQLPKDRFSAERLKGVDSTLKIQPAKLEDSAVYLCASSPGRGKTQYFGPGTRLLVL.